This T cell receptor (beta chain) stems from a study of cytomegalovirus exposure and HLA in healthy donors. Overall study context: Unique TCRs from HLA-typed donors, approximately 80 million of them, were held in an early data release.

Trimming removed 5 bases from V and 1 base from J; junction bases left unmatched: 2. Germline V lookup: CDR1 KGHSH, CDR2 LQKENI. The CDR3 is 15 residues long. Both 60 Vbeta primers and 13 Jbeta primers went into the PCR. Measured with immunoSEQ multiplex PCR; TCRdb has only the in-frame clones, and not every one. The sample has around 150,000 clones, 65% to 70% seen once; the top ten hold more than 9%. This sequence originates from a man aged 25-40 years in good health and CMV-seropositive. Sequenced sample: PBMCs. The rearrangement links TRBV18 to TRBJ2-1; 10 positions match TRBD2. The CDR3, as DNA: TGTGCCAGCTCAGCGGGACTAGCGTCCTACAATGAGCAGTTCTTC. It codes for CASSAGLASYNEQFF.